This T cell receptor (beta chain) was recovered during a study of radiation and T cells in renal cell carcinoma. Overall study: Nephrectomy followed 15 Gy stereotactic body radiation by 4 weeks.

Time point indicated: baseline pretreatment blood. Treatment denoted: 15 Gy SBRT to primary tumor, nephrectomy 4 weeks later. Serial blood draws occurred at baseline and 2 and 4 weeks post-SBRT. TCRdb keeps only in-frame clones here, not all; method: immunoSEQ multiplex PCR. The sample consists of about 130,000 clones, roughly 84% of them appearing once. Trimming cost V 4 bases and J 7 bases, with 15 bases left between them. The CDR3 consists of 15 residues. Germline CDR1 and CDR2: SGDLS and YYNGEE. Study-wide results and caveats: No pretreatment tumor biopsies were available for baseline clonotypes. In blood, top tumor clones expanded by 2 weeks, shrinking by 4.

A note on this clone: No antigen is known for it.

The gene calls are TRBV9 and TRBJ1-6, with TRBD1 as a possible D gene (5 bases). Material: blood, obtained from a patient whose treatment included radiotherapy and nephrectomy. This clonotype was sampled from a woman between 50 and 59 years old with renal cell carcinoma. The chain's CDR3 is CASSFSPEGNSPLHF. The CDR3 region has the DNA TGTGCCAGCAGCTTCAGCCCAGAGGGGAATTCACCCCTCCACTTT. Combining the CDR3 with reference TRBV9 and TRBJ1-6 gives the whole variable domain DSGVTQTPKHLITATGQRVTLRCSPRSGDLSVYWYQQSLDQGLQFLIQYYNGEERAKGNILERFSAQQFPDLHSELNLSSLELGDSALYFCASSFSPEGNSPLHFGNGTRLTVT.